This T cell receptor (beta chain) is drawn from a study of patients and donors after allogeneic stem cell transplantation. Trimming stripped 1 base from V and 0 bases from J, with 6 bases between. This CDR3 region has 14 residues. CDR1 DFQATT and CDR2 SNEGSKA come from the germline V gene (reference sequence). From the RT-PCR reads, TCRdb called clonotypes with MiXCR, one entry per CDR3 protein. The table lists about 960,000 distinct CDR3 sequences, 15% to 20% of them singletons. This clonotype was seen only a few times. The source material was blood, either unsorted or a sorted T cell fraction (not recorded which). The TCR comes from a human donor who was either an allogeneic HSCT recipient or a stem cell or donor lymphocyte infusion donor (not recorded which). It is not recorded whose cells these are; they may come from a transplant donor. This sequence joins TRBV20-1 and TRBJ1-4; D is ambiguous. CDR3 bases: TGCAGTGCTAGAGTGGCAGCAACTAATGAAAAACTGTTTTTT. Translating gives CSARVAATNEKLFF.